One T cell receptor beta chain is described in this entry. Given a much more abundant clone one base away, this may be a read error. The record originates from a study of blood T cell repertoires in COVID-19. V was trimmed by 1 base and J by 0 bases, leaving 4 bases between them. There are 13 residues in the CDR3. Germline V gene data show CDR1 as SGHTS and CDR2 as YDEGEE. Only in-frame clones appear in the TCRdb table, and some are missing; sequencing was by immunoSEQ multiplex PCR. The table shows around 70,000 clones, with roughly 90% occurring only once. The sequence derives from a man in his fifties with acute or convalescent COVID-19. The sequencing input was peripheral blood. The genes are TRBV5-8 and TRBJ1-1; D gene uncertain. The CDR3 coding sequence is TGTGCCAGCAGCTTGACAGTGAACACTGAAGCTTTCTTT. Its protein product is CASSLTVNTEAFF.